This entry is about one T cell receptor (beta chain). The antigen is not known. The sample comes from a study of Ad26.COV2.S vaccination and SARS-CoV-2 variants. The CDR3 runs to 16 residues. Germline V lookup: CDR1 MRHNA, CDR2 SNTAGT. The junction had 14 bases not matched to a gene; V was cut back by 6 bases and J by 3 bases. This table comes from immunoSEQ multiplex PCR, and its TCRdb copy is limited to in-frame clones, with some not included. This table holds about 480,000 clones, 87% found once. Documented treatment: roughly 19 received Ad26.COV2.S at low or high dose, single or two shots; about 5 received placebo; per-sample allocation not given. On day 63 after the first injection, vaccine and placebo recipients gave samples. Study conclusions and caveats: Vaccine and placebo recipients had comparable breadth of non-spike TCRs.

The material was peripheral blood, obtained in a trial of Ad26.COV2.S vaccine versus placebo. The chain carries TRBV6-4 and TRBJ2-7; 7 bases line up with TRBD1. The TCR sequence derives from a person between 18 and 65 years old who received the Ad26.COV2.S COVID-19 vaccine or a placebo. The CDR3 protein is CASRRLFETGIYEQYF. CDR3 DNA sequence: TGTGCCAGCAGACGCCTTTTCGAGACAGGGATCTACGAGCAGTACTTC.